This entry lists 10 T cell receptor beta chains sequenced from one sample in a study of blood T cell repertoires in COVID-19. Sequenced by immunoSEQ multiplex PCR; TCRdb stores in-frame clones only, minus some. Of about 130,000 clones detected, around 80% appear once; the ten largest clones hold 37%. The sequencing input was peripheral blood. These receptors all stem from a man aged 35-49 years with active or convalescent COVID-19.

CDR3 nucleotide sequence: TGTGCCTGGAGTGTTGGGACTAGCACAGATACGCAGTATTTT. Its translation is CAWSVGTSTDTQYF. The rearrangement joins TRBV30 to TRBJ2-3; D possibly corresponds to TRBD2 (6 bases). The germline V and J ends were trimmed by 0 bases and 0 bases, with 7 bases remaining between them. The CDR3 consists of 14 residues. CDR1 is GTSNPN and CDR2 is SVGIG in the germline V gene (reference sequence).

In this sample, this clone turned up many times. The chain carries TRBV7-9 and TRBJ1-1, with D tentatively TRBD1 (6 bases). V lost 0 bases to trimming and J lost 1 base, with 6 bases between them. Germline CDR1 and CDR2: SEHNR and FQNEAQ (reference sequence). There are 14 residues in the CDR3. The CDR3 sequence: CASSLAGANTEAFF. The CDR3 region has the DNA TGTGCCAGCAGCTTAGCGGGGGCGAACACTGAAGCTTTCTTT.

This chain connects TRBV29-1 to TRBJ2-1, with TRBD2 matching 9 bases. The CDR3 covers 13 residues. V shed 7 bases and J 7 bases; nucleotides not matched to a gene: 8. CDR1 is SQVTM and CDR2 is ANQGSEA in the germline V gene. CDR3 amino acids: CSASGDLRNEQFF. The CDR3 bases are TGCAGCGCTAGCGGGGATTTGAGGAATGAGCAGTTCTTC.

Comment on this clone: Germline is not matched at one junction end, which may reflect a read error. The J gene is TRBJ2-3, the V gene TRBV7-7; a possible D gene is TRBD2 (6 bases). The CDR3 sequence is 15 residues long. Per the germline V gene, CDR1 is SSHAT and CDR2 is FNYEAQ (reference sequence). The CDR3 loop is CASSLAVGGTDTQYF. DNA of the CDR3: TGTGCTAGCAGCTTAGCGGTTGGGGGGACAGATACGCAGTATTTT.

The gene calls are TRBV13 and TRBJ1-1; D perhaps matches TRBD1 (5 bases). Trimming removed 3 bases at V and 4 bases at J, with 9 bases between. The CDR3 has 13 amino acids. Germline-derived CDR1 and CDR2 are PRHDT and FYEKMQ (reference sequence). CDR3 in amino acids: CASSFQGTTEAFF. The CDR3 DNA follows: TGTGCCAGCAGCTTTCAGGGCACCACTGAAGCTTTCTTT.

The chain has TRBV7-6 and TRBJ2-2; D might be TRBD2 (5 bases). This CDR3 is 11 amino acids long. Trimming cost V 8 bases and J 6 bases, with 7 bases left between them. CDR1 and CDR2 (germline): SGHVS, FNYEAQ. CDR3 residues: CASGRAGELFF. The DNA of the CDR3 is TGTGCCAGCGGGCGGGCCGGGGAGCTGTTTTTT.

The genes are TRBV2 and TRBJ2-7; a possible D gene is TRBD2 (6 bases). Trimming shortened V by 8 bases and J by 7 bases, and 18 bases separated the two germline ends. Germline-derived CDR1 and CDR2 are SNHLY and FYNNEI. The CDR3 has 13 residues. CDR3 coding DNA: TGTGCCAGCTTGGAGGCATTTGCGGGGGAGCAGTACTTC. Residues: CASLEAFAGEQYF.

V usage is TRBV28 and J usage is TRBJ1-6; D not resolved. The V end was cut by 6 bases, the J end by 5 bases, with 14 bases between. This CDR3 comprises 15 residues. Germline CDR1 is MDHEN and CDR2 is SYDVKM. CDR3 in amino acids: CASSPLVGDNSPLHF. Here the CDR3 DNA reads TGTGCCAGCAGCCCTCTGGTCGGAGATAATTCACCCCTCCACTTT.

The J gene is TRBJ1-1, the V gene TRBV5-1, with 9 bases identical to TRBD1. This CDR3 spans 15 amino acids. V trimming: 4 bases; J trimming: 5 bases; junction bases outside the gene matches: 9. CDR1 and CDR2 from the germline V gene are SGHRS and YFSETQ. CDR3 in DNA: TGCGCCAGCAGCATTGATGGACAGGGGAGAACTGAAGCTTTCTTT. Its translation: CASSIDGQGRTEAFF. The variable domain in full, with the rest retrieved from reference TRBV5-1 and TRBJ1-1, is KAGVTQTPRYLIKTRGQQVTLSCSPISGHRSVSWYQQTPGQGLQFLFEYFSETQRNKGNFPGRFSGRQFSNSRSEMNVSTLELGDSALYLCASSIDGQGRTEAFFGQGTRLTVV.

The DNA of the CDR3 is TGTGCCAGCAGCTTAAGTCAGGGGGCGAACTATGGCTACACCTTC. It is translated as CASSLSQGANYGYTF. The genes are TRBV7-2 and TRBJ1-2, with TRBD1 matching over 8 bases. The CDR3 has 15 amino acids. The V segment lost 2 bases and the J segment 2 bases; nucleotides outside the gene matches: 4. Germline V gene lookup returns CDR1 SGHTA and CDR2 FQGNSA.